The TCR beta chain under discussion was sequenced for a study of blood T cell repertoires in COVID-19 (dated by TCRdb to the early 2020s). Study-wide context: Samples from collaborators originated in the United States, Italy and Spain and spanned both the acute and convalescent phases of COVID-19. The repertoires were released in a freely available public database intended as a resource for research on the immune response to SARS-CoV-2. The samples were drawn from two sources: the first 160 participants of the ongoing ImmuneRACE study, and 1,000 to 1,500 subjects contributed by 6 global collaborators. The material from the prospective study consisted of cDNA or gDNA derived from T cells, B-cell-depleted T cells, or PBMCs. The sample metadata nearly always contained a de-identified subject ID, COVID-19 status, age in years and sex. Where HLA class I and class II types were available, the types were taken from metadata supplied by the sample provider, not from assay-based typing. Deeply sampled blood TCRbeta repertoires from subjects exposed to, actively infected with, or recovered from COVID-19 were included in the dataset. What the study reported, not specific to this receptor: The quantity of clinical and demographic metadata differed by source and by participant and was supplied without curation.

The immunoSEQ Assay, a bias-controlled multiplex PCR, was used to amplify TCRbeta CDR3 regions from genomic DNA. In the authors' own workflow: Within the assay, amplification of reference gene primers was used to estimate how many nucleated cells each sample contained. To quantify the absolute abundance of each unique TCRbeta CDR3 rearrangement, sequence reads were collapsed and filtered. Productive Simpson clonality was computed per sample as the square root of Simpson's diversity index over productive rearrangements. This immuneACCESS table, as held by TCRdb, lists in-frame sequences with V and J called but not all clones. Of the missing ones, under half trace to an unresolved V gene in checked studies; the others have no known cause. The D gene and trimming were derived from the DNA, and the V and J assignments and clone size from that table. In all, the sample holds 200,000 to 250,000 clones, and under 90% of those were seen once. 3.6% of the sample is held by the ten biggest clonotypes.

The collaborating institutions used their own protocols to collect whole blood in K2EDTA tubes. For TCRbeta analysis, collaborators shipped samples in one of three forms: frozen whole blood, isolated PBMCs, or DNA extracted from either of those sample types. On this clone itself: Its antigen is currently not known. The record has no base qualities; no much larger clone is one base away.

Input material: peripheral blood. The TCR was taken from a woman aged 80 or over with acute or convalescent COVID-19.

CDR3 reads: CASVAVSEQFF. The sequenced DNA: TGTGCCAGCGTTGCGGTTAGTGAGCAGTTCTTC. Recombination linked TRBV7-2 to TRBJ2-1; the D gene cannot be named for sure. From a lookup of the germline V gene, CDR1 and CDR2 are SGHTA and FQGNSA. V sheds 8 bases and J sheds 9 bases, leaving 11 bases between their ends. The CDR3 runs 11 residues from the cysteine to the phenylalanine. CDR3 DNA only is kept here, 33 bases in frame from base 1.